Each of the 21 T cell receptor beta chains below was sequenced from the same sample in a study of radiation and T cells in renal cell carcinoma (dated by TCRdb to the early 2020s). Library preparation was by the immunoSEQ multiplex PCR assay. The source is immuneACCESS, and TCRdb retained only in-frame sequences with V and J called. Part of the clones is not carried over; for the studies checked, unresolved V genes explain less than half of this, and the remainder is unexplained. The sample includes under 20,000 clones, with roughly 64% observed a single time. Clones ranked in the top ten supply roughly an eighth of the sample. Explained via the paper, the time point label denotes: tumor resected at nephrectomy. According to the study, the label for this sample's treatment or condition signals: 15 Gy SBRT to primary tumor, nephrectomy 4 weeks later. The sample was tumor tissue, taken from a patient whose treatment included radiotherapy and nephrectomy. These receptors were obtained from a woman aged 70 to 79 with renal cell carcinoma.

This chain uses TRBV7-2 with TRBJ2-1, with 9 bases fitting TRBD2. V gave up 1 base and J gave up 7 bases; unmatched junction bases: 11. Germline CDR1 and CDR2: SGHTA and FQGNSA. The CDR3 has 17 amino acids. CDR3 loop: CASSLVLAGSRGNEQFF. CDR3 DNA sequence: TGTGCCAGCAGCTTAGTCCTAGCGGGGTCGCGTGGGAATGAGCAGTTCTTC.

This clone qualifies as medium-sized (0.01 to 0.1%). The chain has TRBV5-6 and TRBJ1-1; no reliable D call. This CDR3 has 14 residues. V lost 0 bases and J lost 1, with 7 bases in between. Germline V CDR1 and CDR2: SGHDT, YYEEEE. CDR3 loop: CASSLVGPNTEAFF. CDR3 sequence (DNA): TGTGCCAGCAGCTTGGTCGGCCCGAACACTGAAGCTTTCTTT.

This chain uses TRBV7-2 with TRBJ2-7, with 11 nucleotides matching TRBD2. Germline V lookup: CDR1 SGHTA, CDR2 FQGNSA. The CDR3 runs 16 residues. Germline trimming cut 5 bases from V and 1 base from J; bases unmatched to any gene: 7. CDR3 sequence reads: CASSPVAGGPSYEQYF. Here the CDR3 DNA reads TGTGCCAGCAGCCCGGTAGCGGGGGGGCCGTCCTACGAGCAGTACTTC.

In its sample, this clone was seen once. This chain links TRBV6-5 with TRBJ2-7; 8 bases agree with TRBD1. The V gene's germline CDR1 is MNHEY and CDR2 SVGAGI. Trimming took 5 bases from V and 5 from J; bases not matched to a gene: 8. CDR3 size: 14 residues. The CDR3 sequence is CASSQGQGPNEQYF. Here the CDR3 DNA reads TGTGCCAGCAGTCAAGGACAGGGACCTAACGAGCAGTACTTC.

Concerning this clone itself: At one boundary the junction diverges from the germline segment, which might be a read error. This chain connects TRBV7-7 to TRBJ2-1; D is possibly TRBD2 (6 bases). This CDR3 spans 15 amino acids. Per the germline V gene, CDR1 is SSHAT and CDR2 is FNYEAQ (reference sequence). CDR3: CASSRQRAPYNEQFF. The CDR3, as DNA: TGTGCTAGCAGCCGCCAGCGGGCGCCCTACAATGAGCAGTTCTTC.

V gene TRBV7-9 combines with J gene TRBJ2-2; D may be TRBD1 (6 bases). V was pared by 3 bases and J by 7 bases, with 9 bases between. The germline CDR1 and CDR2 sequences are SEHNR and FQNEAQ (reference sequence). The CDR3 totals 13 residues. The chain's CDR3 is CASSFGQFGELFF. CDR3 in DNA: TGTGCCAGCAGCTTTGGACAGTTCGGGGAGCTGTTTTTT.

This chain links TRBV4-3 with TRBJ2-2, with 7 bases aligning to TRBD1. Trimming at V came to 4 bases and at J to 5 bases, leaving 7 bases not matched to a gene. Germline loops: CDR1 LGHNA, CDR2 YSLEER. The CDR3 extends over 15 amino acids. CDR3 DNA sequence: TGCGCCAGCAGCCTTAGACAGGGAGTAACCGGGGAGCTGTTTTTT. This translates into CASSLRQGVTGELFF.

This clone is classed as medium-sized. The chain is built from TRBV7-2 and TRBJ2-2; no clear D. Trimming pared 2 bases from V and 2 bases from J, leaving 6 bases between. This CDR3 has 14 amino acids. Per germline, CDR1 SGHTA and CDR2 FQGNSA. The CDR3 reads CASSLSGNTGELFF. The CDR3 nucleotides read TGTGCCAGCAGCTTAAGTGGCAACACCGGGGAGCTGTTTTTT.

The chain employs TRBV7-9 and TRBJ1-2; D is perhaps TRBD1 (6 bases). The germline gives CDR1 SEHNR, CDR2 FQNEAQ (reference sequence). V lost 1 base to trimming and J lost 3 bases, with 12 bases between them. CDR3 length equals 15 residues. CDR3 residues: CASSLGTDPYYGYTF. The CDR3 DNA is TGTGCCAGCAGCTTAGGGACAGATCCTTACTATGGCTACACCTTC.

The V gene is TRBV6-4, the J gene TRBJ2-3, with 9 bases that match TRBD2. The J segment lost 2 bases and the V segment lost 4 bases, leaving 7 bases of the junction unmatched. The CDR3 has 16 residues. CDR1 and CDR2 (germline): MRHNA, SNTAGT. CDR3 loop: CASSASIAGATDTQYF. CDR3 coding DNA: TGTGCCAGCAGTGCCTCAATAGCGGGGGCCACAGATACGCAGTATTTT.

The chain uses TRBV7-9 and TRBJ2-1; 7 bases match TRBD2. V was clipped by 5 bases and J by 6 bases; unmatched bases: 4. The CDR3 covers 13 residues. Germline CDR1 reads SEHNR; CDR2 reads FQNEAQ (reference sequence). CDR3 DNA sequence: TGTGCCAGCAGCACTCGGACTAGCAATGAGCAGTTCTTC. This gives the protein CASSTRTSNEQFF.

J is TRBJ2-7 and V is TRBV11-2, with TRBD2 matching 8 bases. The CDR3 contains 16 residues. The V segment lost 0 bases and the J segment 4 bases; nucleotides outside the gene matches: 8. Germline-derived CDR1 and CDR2 are SGHAT and FQNNGV. The CDR3 nucleotides read TGTGCCAGCAGCTTAGATATGTTCGCTAGCGGGTACGAGCAGTACTTC. It codes for CASSLDMFASGYEQYF. Supplemented by reference TRBV11-2 and TRBJ2-7, the full variable domain reads EAGVAQSPRYKIIEKRQSVAFWCNPISGHATLYWYQQILGQGPKLLIQFQNNGVVDDSQLPKDRFSAERLKGVDSTLKIQPAKLEDSAVYLCASSLDMFASGYEQYFGPGTRLTVT.

J is TRBJ1-2 and V is TRBV27; 11 nucleotides agree with TRBD1. Germline V gene sequence: CDR1 MNHEY, CDR2 SMNVEV (reference sequence). Trimming took 4 bases from V and 8 from J; bases not matched to a gene: 3. The CDR3 is made up of 13 amino acids. The CDR3 DNA reads TGTGCCAGCAGTTACTGGGACAGGGGGGGCTACACCTTC. Translating gives CASSYWDRGGYTF.

The chain has TRBV11-2 and TRBJ2-3; 8 bases agree with TRBD2. From germline, CDR1 is SGHAT and CDR2 FQNNGV. Germline trimming cut 4 bases from V and 6 bases from J; bases unmatched to any gene: 9. This CDR3 region has 15 residues. In DNA form, the CDR3 reads TGTGCCAGCAGCTCTCAGCGGGGGTTCATCGATACGCAGTATTTT. Translating it yields CASSSQRGFIDTQYF.

The chain is built from TRBV4-1 and TRBJ2-7, with D maybe TRBD2 (7 bases). Between the trimmed V and J ends, which lost 1 base and 2 bases, there was a span of 12 bases. The CDR3 is 15 amino acids. The germline V gene encodes CDR1 MGHRA and CDR2 YSYEKL. The CDR3 loop reads CASSQGGGGTYEQYF. DNA for the CDR3: TGCGCCAGCAGCCAAGGCGGCGGGGGCACCTACGAGCAGTACTTC.

The chain couples TRBV2 to TRBJ2-7; D possibly uses TRBD1 or TRBD2 (6 bases each). The germline V and J ends were trimmed by 7 bases and 0 bases, with 7 bases remaining between them. Germline CDR1 SNHLY, CDR2 FYNNEI. CDR3 length: 12 residues. This chain's CDR3 is CASTGASYEQYF. CDR3 coding DNA: TGTGCCAGCACGGGGGCCTCCTACGAGCAGTACTTC.

The chain uses TRBV5-1 and TRBJ2-7, with 9 positions matching TRBD2. The CDR3 is made up of 16 amino acids. The ends lost 1 base at V and 7 bases at J; junction bases unmatched: 12. Looked up from germline, CDR1 is SGHRS and CDR2 is YFSETQ. The CDR3 here is CASSLFPGTSSGEQYF. CDR3 DNA: TGCGCCAGCAGCTTGTTCCCCGGGACTAGCTCGGGGGAGCAGTACTTC.

The chain employs TRBV4-1 and TRBJ1-6; D may be TRBD1 (6 bases). This CDR3 comprises 16 residues. V was trimmed by 7 bases and J by 1 base, leaving 14 bases between them. Germline V gene lookup returns CDR1 MGHRA and CDR2 YSYEKL. DNA for the CDR3: TGCGCCAGCACCAAAGAGGGGGGGTCCTATAATTCACCCCTCCACTTT. Residues: CASTKEGGSYNSPLHF.

Only a few counts were recorded for this clone. This sequence joins TRBV7-2 and TRBJ2-7; D possibly corresponds to TRBD2 (6 bases). CDR3 length: 15 amino acids. The V end was cut by 1 base, the J end by 1 base, with 11 bases between. CDR1 SGHTA and CDR2 FQGNSA come from the germline V gene. CDR3 nucleotide sequence: TGTGCCAGCAGCTTAGGGCGGGGTGGATCCTACGAGCAGTACTTC. Residues: CASSLGRGGSYEQYF. The full variable domain, its missing parts supplied by reference TRBV7-2 and TRBJ2-7, is GAGVSQSPSNKVTEKGKDVELRCDPISGHTALYWYRQSLGQGLEFLIYFQGNSAPDKSGLPSDRFSAERTGGSVSTLTIQRTQQEDSAVYLCASSLGRGGSYEQYFGPGTRLTVT.

V gene TRBV14 combines with J gene TRBJ1-2; no clear D gene. The length of the CDR3 is 15 residues. Per the germline V gene, CDR1 is SGHDN and CDR2 is FVKESK. V lost 5 bases and J 8 bases, leaving 21 bases between the germline ends. CDR3 sequence: CASSKGIGSAGGYTF. In DNA, the CDR3 is TGTGCCAGCAGCAAGGGAATTGGAAGCGCTGGCGGCTACACCTTC.

Written as DNA, the CDR3 is TGCGCCAGCAGCCAAGTCCGGGATTCACCCCTCCACTTT. This encodes CASSQVRDSPLHF. The chain uses TRBV4-3 and TRBJ1-6; D ambiguous. CDR1 is LGHNA and CDR2 is YSLEER in the germline V gene. The ends were cut back, 1 base at V and 8 bases at J, with 6 bases in the middle. This CDR3 spans 13 amino acids.